This T cell receptor beta chain originates from a study of blood T cells in healthy people across ages. Comments on this clonotype: At one end the junction does not follow the germline gene, possibly because of a read error.

A sample-barcoded 5' primer and a J-beta primer mix were used in a second PCR of roughly 6 to 11 cycles. A single record per CDR3 protein comes from TCRdb applying MiXCR to the 5' RACE reads. The repertoire holds about 1,500,000 distinct CDR3 sequences, with roughly 30% as singletons. The germline V gene has CDR1 LNHNV and CDR2 YYDKDF (reference sequence). CDR3 length: 13 amino acids. Sequencing input: blood. The sequence derives from a young woman in good health. This chain connects TRBV15 to TRBJ2-1; possible D gene TRBD1, 5 bases. CDR3 sequence (DNA): TGTGCCACCAGCAGAGATAGCCAGGGTGAGCAGTTATTC. Its translation: CATSRDSQGEQLF.